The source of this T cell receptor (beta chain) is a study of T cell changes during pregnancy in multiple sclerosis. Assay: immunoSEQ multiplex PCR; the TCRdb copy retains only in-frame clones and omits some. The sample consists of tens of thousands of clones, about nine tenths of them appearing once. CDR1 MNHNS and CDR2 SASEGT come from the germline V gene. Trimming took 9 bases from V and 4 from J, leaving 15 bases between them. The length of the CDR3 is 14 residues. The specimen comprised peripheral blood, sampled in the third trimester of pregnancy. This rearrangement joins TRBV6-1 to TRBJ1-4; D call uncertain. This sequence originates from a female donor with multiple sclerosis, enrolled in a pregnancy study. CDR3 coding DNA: TGTGCCAGTTCATCGACTCACTATAATGAAAAACTGTTTTTT. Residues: CASSSTHYNEKLFF.